The source of this T cell receptor (beta chain) is a study of identical twins' blood T cells. Study-level information: Some 12 libraries, six alpha and six beta, gave around 50 million reads. Study-wide results and caveats: Twins shared about as many clonotypes as their cloneset sizes predicted.

The table lists this clonotype with a few counts. The antigen is not known. TCR cDNA libraries were made from RNA using a previously described, modified protocol. Using its own MiXCR run on the 5' RACE reads, TCRdb lists one record per CDR3 protein. The sample records roughly 380,000 distinct CDR3 sequences, over 25% being singletons. Trimming took off 6 bases at V and 7 bases at J, with 10 bases between the two ends. The CDR3 length is 12 residues. The TCR sequence derives from a woman aged 18 to 55 in good health. Sequenced material: PBMCs. J is TRBJ2-1 and V is TRBV12-3 or TRBV12-4, with D perhaps given as TRBD1 or TRBD2 (5 bases each). The CDR3 protein is CASRGVRNEQFF. In DNA, the CDR3 is TGTGCCAGCAGGGGGGTTCGGAATGAGCAGTTCTTC.